These 2 T cell receptor beta chains came from one sample sequenced in a study of memory CD4+ T cells and cytomegalovirus serostatus. This table comes from immunoSEQ multiplex PCR, and its TCRdb copy is limited to in-frame clones, with some not included. The table lists under 55,000 clones, about 80% of them singletons, with under 1.5% in the top ten. Single viable CD3+CD4+CD8-CD45RO+ cells were sorted as the memory CD4+ T cells. Input material: memory CD4+ T cells from blood. The receptors were sampled from an adult in good health and CMV-seropositive.

V and J are TRBV7-6 and TRBJ2-1; a weak D match, TRBD1 (5 bases). Looked up from germline, CDR1 is SGHVS and CDR2 is FNYEAQ. The germline V and J ends were trimmed by 5 bases and 9 bases, with 14 bases remaining between them. The CDR3 contains 13 residues. The CDR3 sequence: CASSTSGSREQFF. As DNA, the CDR3 is TGTGCCAGCAGCACTTCAGGGTCTCGTGAGCAGTTCTTC.

The chain joins TRBV7-2 to TRBJ2-1, with 10 bases matching TRBD2. The CDR3 is 18 amino acids. V gave up 0 bases and J gave up 8 bases; unmatched junction bases: 13. The germline V gene encodes CDR1 SGHTA and CDR2 FQGNSA. The CDR3 coding sequence is TGTGCCAGCAGCTTAGCCTTCCGGACTAGCGGACATCGTGATGAGCAGTTCTTC. Protein: CASSLAFRTSGHRDEQFF.